These 26 T cell receptor beta chains were sequenced from one sample in a study of cytomegalovirus exposure and HLA in healthy donors. Only in-frame clones appear in the TCRdb table, and some are missing; sequencing was by immunoSEQ multiplex PCR. The sample holds about 160,000 clones, around 92% seen once. Sequenced: PBMCs. These receptors were taken from a woman aged 18-29 years in good health and CMV-seropositive.

This chain joins TRBV6-6 and TRBJ1-2; D not certain. Trimming took off 0 bases at V and 2 bases at J, with 4 bases between the two ends. The germline V gene encodes CDR1 MNHNY and CDR2 SVGAGI (reference sequence). The CDR3 covers 13 residues. Here the CDR3 reads CASSYSGNYGYTF. The CDR3 DNA reads TGTGCCAGCAGTTACTCCGGGAACTATGGCTACACCTTC.

The rearrangement joins TRBV11-3 to TRBJ2-2; 7 positions match TRBD2. Germline CDR1 and CDR2: SGHNT and YENEEA. The CDR3 extends over 16 amino acids. V shed 1 base, J shed 0 bases, and the junction held 2 bases outside the gene matches. The CDR3 reads CASSLVLAANTGELFF. DNA of the CDR3: TGTGCCAGCAGCTTAGTCCTAGCGGCGAACACCGGGGAGCTGTTTTTT.

This clone was recorded only once. The CDR3 DNA reads TGTGCCAGCAGTTTAGGCAGGGGCCCGGACACCATATATTTT. Translation gives CASSLGRGPDTIYF. V and J are TRBV28 and TRBJ1-3, with a possible D match to TRBD1 (6 bases). The CDR3 has 14 amino acids. The V and J ends lost 2 bases and 8 bases respectively, with 13 bases between them. CDR1 and CDR2 (germline): MDHEN, SYDVKM.

This clone was recorded only once. The chain links TRBV9 to TRBJ2-2, with 10 nucleotides matching TRBD2. CDR1 is SGDLS, CDR2 YYNGEE, per germline. J lost 7 bases, V lost 6 bases, and 18 bases had no gene match. This CDR3 has 18 residues. CDR3 sequence reads: CASTPGEREGRRNGELFF. CDR3 bases: TGTGCCAGCACCCCCGGGGAGCGGGAGGGCCGTCGGAACGGGGAGCTGTTTTTT. The whole variable domain, remainder taken from reference TRBV9 and TRBJ2-2, is DSGVTQTPKHLITATGQRVTLRCSPRSGDLSVYWYQQSLDQGLQFLIQYYNGEERAKGNILERFSAQQFPDLHSELNLSSLELGDSALYFCASTPGEREGRRNGELFFGEGSRLTVL.

The chain has TRBV9 and TRBJ2-3; a weak D match, TRBD1 (5 bases). Per germline, CDR1 SGDLS and CDR2 YYNGEE. V was trimmed by 4 bases and J by 4 bases, leaving 16 bases between them. CDR3 length: 15 residues. The CDR3 DNA is TGTGCCAGCAGCCCGCACGTAGGGGCCGCAGATACGCAGTATTTT. Protein sequence: CASSPHVGAADTQYF.

This chain uses TRBV11-3 with TRBJ2-1; D is perhaps TRBD2 (5 bases). The germline gives CDR1 SGHNT, CDR2 YENEEA. CDR3 length equals 15 residues. V lost 5 bases, J lost 4 bases, and 15 bases lay in between. The CDR3 spells CASSLWTGLYNEQFF. CDR3 coding DNA: TGTGCCAGCAGCCTCTGGACTGGATTATACAATGAGCAGTTCTTC.

This chain uses TRBV5-1 with TRBJ2-1; D perhaps matches TRBD2 (6 bases). This CDR3 contains 16 residues. Trimming stripped 0 bases from V and 3 bases from J, with 13 bases between. Germline V gene sequence: CDR1 SGHRS, CDR2 YFSETQ. CDR3 region: CASSLEGLAGYNEQFF. The CDR3 DNA is TGCGCCAGCAGCTTGGAGGGACTCGCGGGCTACAATGAGCAGTTCTTC.

This chain joins TRBV29-1 and TRBJ2-1, with TRBD2 matching over 8 bases. CDR1 SQVTM and CDR2 ANQGSEA come from the germline V gene. The CDR3 contains 14 residues. V lost 5 bases, J lost 9 bases, and 12 bases stayed unmatched. CDR3 amino acids: CSVTPGLGVGEQFF. CDR3 sequence (DNA): TGCAGCGTTACACCGGGACTAGGGGTCGGTGAGCAGTTCTTC.

The chain employs TRBV28 and TRBJ1-2; tentative D call: TRBD1 (6 bases). The ends were cut back, 6 bases at V and 4 bases at J, with 24 bases in the middle. Germline CDR1 is MDHEN and CDR2 is SYDVKM. The CDR3 is made up of 17 amino acids. The CDR3 region is CASRSPLKQGITYGYTF. Here the CDR3 DNA reads TGTGCCAGCAGAAGCCCCCTCAAGCAGGGGATTACCTATGGCTACACCTTC.

This chain connects TRBV7-3 to TRBJ2-2; 8 positions match TRBD1. The trim removed 4 bases at V and 6 bases at J, leaving 7 bases unmatched. CDR3 size: 15 residues. Germline lookup yields CDR1 SGHTA and CDR2 FQGTGA. Here the CDR3 DNA reads TGTGCCAGCAGCTCCTCCTGGACAGGGTCCGGGGAGCTGTTTTTT. It encodes CASSSSWTGSGELFF. Full variable domain (outside the CDR3, taken from reference TRBV7-3 and TRBJ2-2): GAGVSQTPSNKVTEKGKYVELRCDPISGHTALYWYRQSLGQGPEFLIYFQGTGAADDSGLPNDRFFAVRPEGSVSTLKIQRTERGDSAVYLCASSSSWTGSGELFFGEGSRLTVL.

The chain joins TRBV11-2 to TRBJ2-3; tentative D call: TRBD2 (5 bases). The CDR3 loop spans 13 amino acids. Trimming removed 3 bases from V and 4 bases from J, with 8 bases in between. Germline V gene data show CDR1 as SGHAT and CDR2 as FQNNGV. CDR3 in DNA: TGTGCCAGCAGCTTCACTAGTGCAGATACGCAGTATTTT. This sequence encodes CASSFTSADTQYF.

The genes are TRBV11-3 and TRBJ2-1; possibly TRBD1 for D (5 bases). CDR1 is SGHNT, CDR2 YENEEA, per germline. There are 13 residues in the CDR3. Trimming removed 8 bases from V and 0 bases from J, with 8 bases in between. CDR3 nucleotides: TGTGCCAGCGGGGCTGCCTCCTACAATGAGCAGTTCTTC. This gives the protein CASGAASYNEQFF.

The genes are TRBV10-3 and TRBJ1-2; 10 bases align to TRBD1. The CDR3 covers 15 residues. Germline V gives CDR1 ENHRY, CDR2 SYGVKD. V trimming: 2 bases; J trimming: 7 bases; junction bases outside the gene matches: 7. The CDR3 nucleotides are TGTGCCATCAGTGAGGGGGACAGGGGAATGCGTGGCTACACCTTC. Protein: CAISEGDRGMRGYTF.

There are a few counts of this clone. V is TRBV7-2 and J is TRBJ2-7, with 9 positions matching TRBD2. V shed 4 bases and J 3 bases; nucleotides not matched to a gene: 7. CDR1 is SGHTA, CDR2 FQGNSA, per germline. The CDR3 spans 15 residues. The CDR3: CASSSSSGTYYEQYF. In DNA form, the CDR3 reads TGTGCCAGCAGCTCTTCTAGCGGGACCTACTACGAGCAGTACTTC. Using reference TRBV7-2 and TRBJ2-7 for the parts outside the CDR3, the full variable domain is GAGVSQSPSNKVTEKGKDVELRCDPISGHTALYWYRQSLGQGLEFLIYFQGNSAPDKSGLPSDRFSAERTGGSVSTLTIQRTQQEDSAVYLCASSSSSGTYYEQYFGPGTRLTVT.

CDR3 sequence (DNA): TGTGCCTGGAGTCCCAGTGTGGAGACCCAGTACTTC. Its protein product is CAWSPSVETQYF. V gene TRBV30 combines with J gene TRBJ2-5; D ambiguous. V lost 2 bases and J 5 bases, leaving 9 bases between the germline ends. Germline CDR1 is GTSNPN and CDR2 is SVGIG (reference sequence). The length of the CDR3 is 12 residues.

The genes are TRBV7-3 and TRBJ2-1, with D unclear. From germline, CDR1 is SGHTA and CDR2 FQGTGA. The CDR3 is 16 amino acids. Trimming cost V 1 base and J 6 bases, with 16 bases left between them. This CDR3 is CASSLKFEADRNEQFF. The CDR3 bases are TGTGCCAGCAGCTTAAAATTCGAGGCTGACCGCAATGAGCAGTTCTTC.

The sample holds a few counts of this clone. The chain has TRBV7-3 and TRBJ2-7; 11 bases align to TRBD2. V trimming: 5 bases; J trimming: 4 bases; junction bases outside the gene matches: 7. The CDR3 has 15 residues. The germline gives CDR1 SGHTA, CDR2 FQGTGA. For the CDR3, the DNA is TGTGCCAGCAGCCCCGGGACTAGCGGAAAGTACGAGCAGTACTTC. Translating gives CASSPGTSGKYEQYF.

This chain links TRBV19 with TRBJ2-1, with D perhaps matching TRBD2 (7 bases). This CDR3 is 15 amino acids long. From germline, CDR1 is LNHDA and CDR2 SQIVND (reference sequence). The V and J ends lost 7 bases and 5 bases respectively, with 18 bases between them. In DNA, the CDR3 is TGTGCCAGTAACCCCGGGGGGCTAGGAAACAATGAGCAGTTCTTC. Protein product: CASNPGGLGNNEQFF.

This rearrangement joins TRBV7-2 to TRBJ1-1; tentative D call: TRBD1 (5 bases). V lost 2 bases and J lost 3, with 13 bases in between. The germline gives CDR1 SGHTA, CDR2 FQGNSA. This CDR3 region has 15 residues. CDR3 protein: CASSLSAQADTEAFF. The CDR3 coding sequence is TGTGCCAGCAGCTTATCAGCACAGGCTGACACTGAAGCTTTCTTT.

The genes are TRBV6-4 and TRBJ2-5; D perhaps matches TRBD1 (6 bases). CDR1 and CDR2 (germline): MRHNA, SNTAGT. CDR3 size: 15 residues. The V end was cut by 4 bases, the J end by 1 base, with 13 bases between. CDR3: CASSAHSGAQETQYF. The CDR3 DNA sequence: TGTGCCAGCAGTGCCCACTCAGGGGCCCAAGAGACCCAGTACTTC.

This chain uses TRBV28 with TRBJ1-1; D gene unclear. Trimming shortened V by 8 bases and J by 1 base, and 8 bases separated the two germline ends. Germline V gives CDR1 MDHEN, CDR2 SYDVKM. The CDR3 length is 12 residues. Written as DNA, the CDR3 is TGTGCCAGCCTCCTTTGGAACACTGAAGCTTTCTTT. Its protein is CASLLWNTEAFF.

The V gene is TRBV6-1, the J gene TRBJ1-2; the match to TRBD1 covers 11 bases. The CDR3 is 14 residues long. Germline lookup yields CDR1 MNHNS and CDR2 SASEGT. V gave up 5 bases and J gave up 5 bases; unmatched junction bases: 4. The CDR3 spells CASSTRDRGYGYTF. The CDR3 DNA sequence: TGTGCCAGCAGTACCCGGGACAGGGGGTATGGCTACACCTTC.

The chain has TRBV19 and TRBJ2-2; the match to TRBD2 covers 7 bases. The CDR3 covers 17 residues. V trimming: 5 bases; J trimming: 6 bases; junction bases outside the gene matches: 15. Germline V lookup: CDR1 LNHDA, CDR2 SQIVND (reference sequence). The DNA of the CDR3 is TGTGCCAGTAGTGGGGGAAAAGCGGGAATGGGCGCCGGGGAGCTGTTTTTT. Its translation is CASSGGKAGMGAGELFF.

There are a few counts of this clone. The CDR3 loop reads CASSLRPLAGYF. The DNA of the CDR3 is TGCGCCAGCAGCTTGAGACCCCTGGCGGGGTATTTT. The V and J genes are TRBV5-1 and TRBJ2-3; the D gene is possibly TRBD2 (5 bases). Germline V lookup: CDR1 SGHRS, CDR2 YFSETQ. The ends were cut back, 1 base at V and 14 bases at J, with 14 bases in the middle. The CDR3 covers 12 residues. The complete variable domain, with remaining parts taken from reference TRBV5-1 and TRBJ2-3, reads KAGVTQTPRYLIKTRGQQVTLSCSPISGHRSVSWYQQTPGQGLQFLFEYFSETQRNKGNFPGRFSGRQFSNSRSEMNVSTLELGDSALYLCASSLRPLAGYFGPGTRLTVL.

DNA for the CDR3: TGTGCCAGCAGCTTTCGTCAGGGGCACAATGAGCAGTTCTTC. Its protein product is CASSFRQGHNEQFF. This chain links TRBV11-2 with TRBJ2-1, with TRBD1 as a possible D gene (6 bases). Deletions cut 3 bases from V and 5 bases from J, with 11 bases between. The CDR3 consists of 14 residues. Germline V CDR1 and CDR2: SGHAT, FQNNGV.

The chain links TRBV11-2 to TRBJ2-1; D may be TRBD2 (5 bases). The germline V gene has CDR1 SGHAT and CDR2 FQNNGV. The length of the CDR3 is 13 residues. V was shortened by 4 bases and J by 9 bases, with 13 bases between the two germline ends. CDR3 nucleotide sequence: TGTGCCAGCAGCTCCGCCCCGGGATCTGAGCAGTTCTTC. Translating gives CASSSAPGSEQFF.